The 10 T cell receptor beta chains reported below all come from one sample, sequenced in a study of T cells expressing NK-cell markers. One entry per CDR3 protein, without DNA, is what TCRdb gives after re-calling the 5' RACE reads. The sample has a few hundred thousand distinct CDR3 sequences; the top ten hold 5% to 5.5%. The sample comprised blood T cells: a sorted CD56 or NKG2C T cell subset, CD4+ or CD8+ T cells, or bulk PBMC T cells (not recorded which). The receptors stem from a man aged 18-70 years in good health.

This CDR3 reads CASSYSGGRGTEAFF. This chain links TRBV6-5 with TRBJ1-1; the TRBD1 assignment by TCRdb is unverifiable without DNA. The CDR3 totals 15 residues. Germline CDR1 is MNHEY and CDR2 is SVGAGI.

The genes are TRBV27 and TRBJ1-1; the D call of TRBD1 rests on TCRdb alone, since no DNA is present to check it. Looked up from germline, CDR1 is MNHEY and CDR2 is SMNVEV (reference sequence). This CDR3 has 14 amino acids. This CDR3 is CASSSPLRGIDAFF.

The V call is TRBV5-1, the J call TRBJ1-6; no DNA is available, so the TRBD1 call from TCRdb remains unchecked. CDR3 length: 15 amino acids. Germline V gives CDR1 SGHRS, CDR2 YFSETQ. The CDR3 spells CASSSIDRGHSPLHF.

The CDR3 protein is CASSIGFYTNTGELFF. The chain has TRBV19 and TRBJ2-2. The V gene's germline CDR1 is LNHDA and CDR2 SQIVND (reference sequence). The CDR3 totals 16 residues. The whole variable domain, remainder taken from reference TRBV19 and TRBJ2-2, is DGGITQSPKYLFRKEGQNVTLSCEQNLNHDAMYWYRQDPGQGLRLIYYSQIVNDFQKGDIAEGYSVSREKKESFPLTVTSAQKNPTAFYLCASSIGFYTNTGELFFGEGSRLTVL.

The V gene is TRBV5-4, the J gene TRBJ2-7. The CDR3 totals 14 residues. Germline V lookup: CDR1 SGHNT, CDR2 YYREEE (reference sequence). CDR3 region: CASSLGPISYEQYF.

The V call is TRBV24-1, the J call TRBJ2-5; the D gene TCRdb calls, TRBD1, cannot be checked with no DNA. The CDR3 is 13 residues long. Per germline, CDR1 KGHDR and CDR2 SFDVKD. The CDR3 region is CATSDRGQETQYF.

The gene calls are TRBV7-9 and TRBJ1-1; TCRdb outputs TRBD1, but without DNA this stays unchecked. Germline CDR1 reads SEHNR; CDR2 reads FQNEAQ (reference sequence). The CDR3 extends over 14 amino acids. The CDR3 loop is CASRFGTGNTEAFF.

The rearrangement uses TRBV20-1 and TRBJ2-1; TCRdb designates TRBD1, a call that cannot be tested without DNA. The CDR3 sequence is 16 residues long. Germline CDR1 DFQATT, CDR2 SNEGSKA (reference sequence). CDR3 region: CSAKIREGASYNEQFF.

This chain links TRBV12-5 with TRBJ2-3; TCRdb picks TRBD2, but there is no DNA to check that call. The CDR3 totals 17 residues. Looked up from germline, CDR1 is LGHNT and CDR2 is FRNRAP. The CDR3 reads CASGLVRTSGGADTQYF.

The chain joins TRBV30 to TRBJ2-7; as DNA is missing, the TRBD1 call by TCRdb cannot be tested. The CDR3 totals 14 residues. CDR1 is GTSNPN, CDR2 SVGIG, per germline (reference sequence). This CDR3 reads CAWSRDRSSYEQYF.